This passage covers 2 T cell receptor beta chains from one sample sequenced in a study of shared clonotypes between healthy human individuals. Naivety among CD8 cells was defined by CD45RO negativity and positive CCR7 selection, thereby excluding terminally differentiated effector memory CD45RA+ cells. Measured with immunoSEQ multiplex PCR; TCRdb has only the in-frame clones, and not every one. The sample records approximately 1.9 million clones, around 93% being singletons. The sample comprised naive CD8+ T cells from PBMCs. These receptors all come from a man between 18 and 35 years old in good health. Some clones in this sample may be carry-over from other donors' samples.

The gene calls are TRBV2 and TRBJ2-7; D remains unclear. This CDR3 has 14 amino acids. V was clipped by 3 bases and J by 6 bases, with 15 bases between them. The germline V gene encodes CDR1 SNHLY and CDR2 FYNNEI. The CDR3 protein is CASSDIPGKGEQYF. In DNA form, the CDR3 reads TGTGCCAGCAGTGATATACCGGGTAAAGGCGAGCAGTACTTC.

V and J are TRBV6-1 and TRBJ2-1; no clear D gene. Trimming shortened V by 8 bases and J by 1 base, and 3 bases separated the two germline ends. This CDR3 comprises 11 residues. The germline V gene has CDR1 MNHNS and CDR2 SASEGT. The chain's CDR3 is CASGSYNEQFF. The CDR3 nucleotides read TGTGCCAGCGGGTCCTACAATGAGCAGTTCTTC.